What follows are 9 T cell receptor beta chains derived from one specimen sequenced in a study of blood T cell repertoires in COVID-19. Here immunoSEQ multiplex PCR was the method, and the copy in TCRdb shows in-frame clones only, minus some. The data hold about 230,000 clones, with 85% to 90% observed a single time. The specimen sequenced was peripheral blood. Receptors originate from a man in his forties or fifties with COVID-19, enrolled during active disease.

The chain links TRBV10-3 to TRBJ2-5; 8 nucleotides match TRBD2. CDR3 size: 17 residues. Unmatched junction bases numbered 13, after V lost 0 bases and J lost 7 bases. The germline CDR1 and CDR2 sequences are ENHRY and SYGVKD. CDR3 bases: TGTGCCATCAGTGAGTCGAGAGCGGGAGCTATCCCAGGGACCCAGTACTTC. It encodes CAISESRAGAIPGTQYF.

The chain employs TRBV11-2 and TRBJ1-2; 7 positions match TRBD1. Germline-derived CDR1 and CDR2 are SGHAT and FQNNGV. The CDR3 runs to 13 residues. V shed 0 bases, J shed 7 bases, and the junction held 2 bases outside the gene matches. CDR3 region: CASSLDRGIGYTF. The CDR3 region has the DNA TGTGCCAGCAGCTTAGACAGGGGGATTGGCTACACCTTC. Variable domain in full (rest from reference TRBV11-2 and TRBJ1-2): EAGVAQSPRYKIIEKRQSVAFWCNPISGHATLYWYQQILGQGPKLLIQFQNNGVVDDSQLPKDRFSAERLKGVDSTLKIQPAKLEDSAVYLCASSLDRGIGYTFGSGTRLTVV.

The genes are TRBV5-6 and TRBJ2-7, with 7 positions matching TRBD1. V dropped 4 bases and J dropped 3; count of bases not matched to a gene: 7. The CDR3 runs 14 residues. The germline V gene has CDR1 SGHDT and CDR2 YYEEEE. CDR3: CASSQTGFNYEQYF. In DNA form, the CDR3 reads TGTGCCAGCAGCCAGACAGGGTTTAACTACGAGCAGTACTTC.

The genes are TRBV4-1 and TRBJ2-5; D perhaps matches TRBD1 (5 bases). In germline, CDR1 is MGHRA, CDR2 YSYEKL. The CDR3 runs 15 residues. Trimming removed 0 bases from V and 5 bases from J, with 13 bases in between. CDR3 nucleotides: TGCGCCAGCAGCCAAGATGGGGCTAGTTGGGAGACCCAGTACTTC. Translation gives CASSQDGASWETQYF.

This clone was detected only a few times. The chain has TRBV19 and TRBJ1-4, with 8 positions matching TRBD1. Losses at the gene ends were 3 bases for V and 8 bases for J; bases not matched to a gene: 11. CDR3 length: 16 residues. The germline V gene encodes CDR1 LNHDA and CDR2 SQIVND (reference sequence). The CDR3 reads CASSIDTGTGGEKLFF. DNA of the CDR3: TGTGCCAGTAGTATCGATACCGGGACAGGTGGGGAAAAACTGTTTTTT.

This clone was seen only a few times. This rearrangement joins TRBV28 to TRBJ2-3; 12 bases fit TRBD2. The CDR3 is 16 residues long. J lost 1 base, V lost 5 bases, and 4 bases had no gene match. The V gene's germline CDR1 is MDHEN and CDR2 SYDVKM. The CDR3 DNA is TGTGCCAGCAGTCTAGCGGGGGGGCATGGCACAGATACGCAGTATTTT. Translated: CASSLAGGHGTDTQYF.

Concerning this clone itself: At the DNA level, this CDR3 is encoded by other sequences in the same sample as well. The chain uses TRBV5-1 and TRBJ2-1, with 11 nucleotides matching TRBD2. J was trimmed by 0 bases and V by 4 bases; bases with no gene match: 0. The CDR3 loop spans 15 amino acids. Germline V CDR1 and CDR2: SGHRS, YFSETQ. This CDR3 is CASSTSGSSYNEQFF. CDR3 DNA sequence: TGCGCCAGCAGCACTAGCGGGAGCTCCTACAATGAGCAGTTCTTC.

The rearrangement links TRBV3-1 (or the pseudogene TRBV3-2) to TRBJ2-4; D is undetermined. Germline V CDR1 and CDR2: LGHDT, YNNKEL (reference sequence). The CDR3 spans 16 residues. V lost 5 bases, J lost 0 bases, and 14 bases lay in between. The chain's CDR3 is CASSNEQSIAKNIQYF. DNA of the CDR3: TGTGCCAGCAGCAACGAACAGTCAATAGCCAAAAACATTCAGTACTTC.

This chain uses TRBV15 with TRBJ2-1; 10 bases are a match to TRBD2. Germline V gives CDR1 LNHNV, CDR2 YYDKDF (reference sequence). The CDR3 is 19 amino acids. The V segment lost 3 bases and the J segment 0 bases; nucleotides outside the gene matches: 11. The CDR3 is CATSSPSHPSGSSYNEQFF. CDR3 DNA sequence: TGTGCCACCAGCAGCCCGTCACACCCTAGCGGGAGCTCCTACAATGAGCAGTTCTTC.